This T cell receptor beta chain was found in a study of cytomegalovirus exposure and HLA in healthy donors. The germline V gene has CDR1 SGHNT and CDR2 YYREEE (reference sequence). The CDR3 consists of 16 residues. V was pared by 4 bases and J by 5 bases, with 9 bases of the junction left unmatched. Findings and limits, study-wide: Reports credit the classifier with highly specific, highly sensitive diagnosis of cytomegalovirus status.

Profiling relied on immunoSEQ multiplex PCR, and the TCRdb table lists in-frame clones only, not all of them. The table lists under 350,000 clones, approximately 86% of them singletons. Only one count was recorded for this clone. Its antigen is not identified. The specimen sequenced was PBMCs. This sequence was found in a woman aged 18-29 years in good health and CMV-seronegative. The chain has TRBV5-4 and TRBJ2-3; 11 bases fit TRBD2. The CDR3 spells CASSSPTSGVIDTQYF. CDR3 in DNA: TGTGCCAGCAGCAGCCCGACTAGCGGGGTGATAGATACGCAGTATTTT.